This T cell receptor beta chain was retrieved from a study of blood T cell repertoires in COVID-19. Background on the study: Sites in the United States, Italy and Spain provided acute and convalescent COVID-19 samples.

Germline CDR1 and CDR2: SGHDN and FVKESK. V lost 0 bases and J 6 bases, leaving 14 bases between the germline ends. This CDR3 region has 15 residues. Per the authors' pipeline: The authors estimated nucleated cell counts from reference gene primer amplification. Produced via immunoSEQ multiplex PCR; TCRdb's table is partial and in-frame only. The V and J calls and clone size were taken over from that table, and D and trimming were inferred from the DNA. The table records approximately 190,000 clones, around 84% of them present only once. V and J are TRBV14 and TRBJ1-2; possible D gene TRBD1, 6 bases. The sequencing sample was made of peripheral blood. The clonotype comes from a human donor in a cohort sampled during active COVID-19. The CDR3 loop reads CASSQDPRGRDGYTF. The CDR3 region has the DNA TGTGCCAGCAGCCAAGATCCGAGGGGGAGGGATGGCTACACCTTC.